This T cell receptor (beta chain) emerged from a study of cytomegalovirus exposure and HLA in healthy donors. Study-wide findings and caveats: TCR beta chain V- and J-gene trimming was linked, in a later analysis, to a missense variant in DCLRE1C. Presence/absence analyses assumed roughly uniform sequencing depth across donors, which may not hold.

CDR1 is SGHTA and CDR2 is FQGNSA in the germline V gene. CDR3 size: 15 residues. The V and J ends lost 4 bases and 4 bases, in that order; junction bases with no gene match: 4. The primer mix had 60 Vbeta and 13 Jbeta primers. Authors' processing steps: In a later analysis, roughly 11 million of approximately 80 million unique beta chains occurred in at least two donors. The data were produced by immunoSEQ multiplex PCR, yet TCRdb's version contains in-frame clones alone and is incomplete. The DNA was the basis for D and trimming; V, J and clone size are from that table. Altogether roughly 140,000 clones are present, around three quarters being singletons, with the ten largest covering 2% to 2.5%. This clone was seen only once. Antigen unknown.

The chain links TRBV7-2 to TRBJ1-4; 9 nucleotides line up with TRBD1. The receptor was derived from a man aged 40-49 years in good health and CMV-seronegative. The specimen was PBMCs. CDR3 in amino acids: CASSWTGVYNEKLFF. CDR3 DNA: TGTGCCAGCAGCTGGACAGGGGTTTATAATGAAAAACTGTTTTTT.